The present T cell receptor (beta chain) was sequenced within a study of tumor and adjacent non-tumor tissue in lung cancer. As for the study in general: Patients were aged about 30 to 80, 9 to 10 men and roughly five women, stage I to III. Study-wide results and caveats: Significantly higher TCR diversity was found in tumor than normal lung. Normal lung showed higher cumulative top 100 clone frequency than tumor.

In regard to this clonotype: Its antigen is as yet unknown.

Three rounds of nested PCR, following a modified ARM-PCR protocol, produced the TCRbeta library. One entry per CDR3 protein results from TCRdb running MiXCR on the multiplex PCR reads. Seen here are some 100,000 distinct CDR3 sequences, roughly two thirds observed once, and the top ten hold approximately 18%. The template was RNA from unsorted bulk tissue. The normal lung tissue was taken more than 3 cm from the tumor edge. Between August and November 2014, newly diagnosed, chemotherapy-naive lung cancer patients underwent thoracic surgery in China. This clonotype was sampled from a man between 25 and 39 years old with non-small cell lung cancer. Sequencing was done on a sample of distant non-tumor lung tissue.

Here the CDR3 reads CASSYSFLAGLGDEQFF. CDR3 DNA sequence: TGTGCCAGCAGTTACTCGTTCCTAGCGGGGTTAGGGGATGAGCAGTTCTTC. This chain uses TRBV6-5 with TRBJ2-1, with 9 bases identical to TRBD2. V shed 0 bases, J shed 8 bases, and the junction held 11 bases outside the gene matches. The CDR3 spans 17 residues. CDR1 and CDR2 (germline): MNHEY, SVGAGI.